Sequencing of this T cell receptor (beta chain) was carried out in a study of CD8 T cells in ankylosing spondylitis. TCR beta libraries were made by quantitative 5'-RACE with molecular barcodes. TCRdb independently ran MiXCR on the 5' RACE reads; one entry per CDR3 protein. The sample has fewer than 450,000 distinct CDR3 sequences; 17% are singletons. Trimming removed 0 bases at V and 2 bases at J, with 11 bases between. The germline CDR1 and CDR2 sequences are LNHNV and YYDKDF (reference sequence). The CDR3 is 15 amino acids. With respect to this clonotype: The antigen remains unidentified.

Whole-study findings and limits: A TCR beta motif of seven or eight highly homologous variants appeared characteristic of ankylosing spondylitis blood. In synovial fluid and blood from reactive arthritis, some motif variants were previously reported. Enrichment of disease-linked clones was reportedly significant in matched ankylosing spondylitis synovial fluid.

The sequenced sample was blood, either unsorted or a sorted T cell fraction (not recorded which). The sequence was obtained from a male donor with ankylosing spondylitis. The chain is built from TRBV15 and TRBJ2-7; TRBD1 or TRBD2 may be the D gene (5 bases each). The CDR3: CATSREIGGAYEQYF. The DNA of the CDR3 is TGTGCCACCAGCAGAGAGATTGGGGGAGCCTACGAGCAGTACTTC. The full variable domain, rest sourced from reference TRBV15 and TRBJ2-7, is DAMVIQNPRYQVTQFGKPVTLSCSQTLNHNVMYWYQQKSSQAPKLLFHYYDKDFNNEADTPDNFQSRRPNTSFCFLDIRSPGLGDTAMYLCATSREIGGAYEQYFGPGTRLTVT.